The sequence of this TCR beta chain was determined in a study of human T cells and chemical hapten exposure listed by TCRdb under 2021. Concerning the study at large: For sensitization, 2% DPC in acetone was applied to a roughly 2 cm by roughly 2 cm area of upper inner arm skin. Throughout the study period of about 23 weeks, patients also received therapeutic DPC doses to the scalp every week. Patch testing was performed on the upper back with Finn chambers containing 0.01% DPC, and the patch tests were scored after 6 days according to International Contact Dermatitis Research Group standards. Alopecia areata with under or over 50% scalp involvement, alopecia totalis and alopecia universalis were represented in the patient cohort, which was mostly female. Libraries were combined into a pool for sequencing, and differences in TCR yield between samples came mainly from small differences in library volumes within the pool. Peripheral blood TCR repertoire changes were tracked in vivo in alopecia patients during primary and secondary sensitization to the hapten diphenylcyclopropenone (DPC). Blood was sampled from patients pre-sensitization (week 0) and at 2, 6 and about 24 weeks after DPC sensitization. Blood for TCR sequencing was provided by twenty-nine alopecia patients at one to four time points (pre-sensitization, 2, 6 and 24 weeks).

CDR1 SQVTM and CDR2 ANQGSEA were looked up in the germline V gene. The CDR3 numbers 15 residues from cysteine through phenylalanine. Only the CDR3 DNA is retained, 45 bases long and in frame from the first base. The V end loses 2 bases and the J end loses 1 base, and a stretch of 14 bases separates them. The paper's findings and limits, for the study overall: All patients had alopecia, a presumed autoimmune disease, so their immune response might differ from that of healthy individuals. Expanded TCRs formed significantly more large CDR3 similarity clusters than pre-sensitization or healthy control sets, consistent with antigen-driven responses. Patch test score correlated positively with the number of PT1 expanded TCRs, reaching significance at thresholds 8, 16 and 32 but not at 4. The number of TCRs above 1 in 1000 frequency did not change with DPC sensitization; there was no evidence of global repertoire structure alterations. Repeated subsampling changed both the strength of the expansion versus patch-test correlation and the threshold at which that correlation became significant.

The meaning of the sample's time point label: patch test 1, 2 weeks after DPC sensitization. Reading the label with the study, this specimen's treatment or condition is: therapeutic diphenylcyclopropenone sensitization with weekly scalp DPC. Blood at each patch-test visit was drawn before the patch test was applied. Patients were considered eligible if aged 18 to 70, diagnosed with alopecia and deemed suitable for DPC therapy, and patients were excluded if pregnant. Total RNA was isolated from unfractionated whole blood collected in Tempus Blood RNA tubes. With regard to this clonotype: It lacks a known antigen. No qualities accompany the bases; no much larger clone lies one base away.

To prepare the library, RACE was applied. Sequencing relied on a NextSeq 500. Library preparation attached unique molecular identifiers to individual cDNA molecules for quantitative, reproducible TCR counting. Each blood RNA sample was used to sequence both TCR alpha and TCR beta chains. On the study's bioinformatics: A median of approximately 100,000 TCRs per sample was observed, with a range of roughly 23,224 to 750,000. The Decombinator software suite was used to annotate V, J and CDR3 in the TCR reads. Every sample was subsampled to the same number of TCRs (28,000) for the PS versus PT1 abundance plots. Expanded TCRs were defined as absent before sensitization and observed at least eight times at the 2-week time point. The public reads were run again by TCRdb, first through fastp at Q25 and then through MiXCR, and only productive beta chains were kept. CDR3 protein duplicates are merged, each entry listing the most common genes and DNA. TCRdb's processing, not the authors', yielded these V and J calls. The table for this sample lists about 100,000 distinct CDR3 sequences; about 10% of them were counted only once. Roughly 3.3% of the sample goes to the ten largest clones.

The receptor's source is a woman aged 40 to 49 with alopecia areata. Some clones in this sample may be carry-over from other donors' samples. The input for sequencing was whole blood, taken in connection with sensitization to the hapten diphenylcyclopropenone (DPC). The chain joins TRBV29-1 to TRBJ1-1; TRBD1 might be the D gene, on 6 matching bases. The CDR3 region has the sequence CSVERGGRSNTEAFF. The sequence in DNA is TGCAGCGTTGAAAGGGGGGGGCGGTCGAACACTGAAGCTTTCTTT. Full variable domain (CDR3 extended with the reference TRBV29-1 and TRBJ1-1 proteins): SAVISQKPSRDICQRGTSLTIQCQVDSQVTMMFWYRQQPGQSLTLIATANQGSEATYESGFVIDKFPISRPNLTFSTLTVSNMSPEDSSIYLCSVERGGRSNTEAFFGQGTRLTVV.